This T cell receptor (beta chain) was identified during a study of radiotherapy plus CTLA-4 blockade in lung cancer. At the level of the study: Among all patients, about 19% showed objective responses, while about 30% had disease control. Study-level results: Researchers report tumor-derived TCR clones expanding in blood after radiotherapy plus ipilimumab. Response, reportedly, was best predicted by interferon-beta along with early blood T cell clone dynamics.

V lost 3 bases, J lost 7 bases, and 21 bases lay in between. The CDR3 has 16 amino acids. Germline V gives CDR1 KGHSH, CDR2 LQKENI. This clone came up once. The antigen is undetermined. Profiling relied on immunoSEQ multiplex PCR, and the TCRdb table lists in-frame clones only, not all of them. In the table there are 85,000 to 120,000 clones, 85% to 90% of which are singletons. In chemo-refractory metastatic non-small-cell lung cancer, patients got ipilimumab CTLA-4 blockade together with focal radiation. The sample consisted of peripheral blood, taken from a patient treated with radiotherapy plus ipilimumab. The sequence was obtained from a human donor with non-small cell lung cancer that progressed on radiotherapy plus ipilimumab. Some clones in this sample may be carry-over from other donors' samples. V and J are TRBV18 and TRBJ1-2, with a weak D call TRBD1 (5 bases). CDR3 protein: CASSPRVEGPISGYTF. CDR3 nucleotides: TGTGCCAGCTCACCCAGGGTGGAGGGTCCTATAAGTGGCTACACCTTC.